This record concerns one T cell receptor (beta chain) sequence. In the authors' methods: Amplification with reference gene primers provided the estimates of nucleated cell counts. This table comes from immunoSEQ multiplex PCR, and its TCRdb copy is limited to in-frame clones, with some not included. That table is the source of V, J and clone size, and D and trimming were worked out from the DNA. Of approximately 70,000 clones in the sample, roughly 89% were seen once. The data originate from a study of blood T cell repertoires in COVID-19. About the study: There were acute and convalescent COVID-19 samples, and they came from the United States, Italy and Spain. Sample material is recorded as cDNA or gDNA derived from T cells, B-cell-depleted T cells, or PBMCs.

Deletions cut 2 bases from V and 1 base from J, with 23 bases between. The CDR3 has 19 amino acids. CDR1 and CDR2 from the germline V gene are SGHVT and SQSDAQ. The chain employs TRBV7-4 and TRBJ1-1; TRBD1 is a possible D gene (5 bases). The source of this sequence is a human donor in a cohort sampled during active COVID-19. What was sequenced was peripheral blood. CDR3 residues: CASSLNGDNGGMGNTEAFF. The CDR3 DNA follows: TGTGCCAGCAGCTTAAATGGCGACAACGGGGGGATGGGGAACACTGAAGCTTTCTTT.